Listed below are T cell receptor beta chains from one sample, sequenced in a study of blood T cell repertoires in COVID-19. Generated by immunoSEQ multiplex PCR, the TCRdb table keeps only in-frame clones and is missing some. The sample has about 260,000 clones; roughly 79% are singletons. Sequenced material: peripheral blood. The receptors shown here come from an elderly woman with acute or convalescent COVID-19. CDR3s include the opening cysteine and the closing phenylalanine or tryptophan. A D gene is named only where the DNA matches it firmly. The size field is filled for only some rows; it gives once, few, many or a size class.

d_gene: TRBD1; v_gene: TRBV5-6; abundance: few; j_gene: TRBJ1-1; CDR3aa: CASSLGQGGWTFF; CDR3nt: TGTGCCAGCAGCTTGGGGCAGGGGGGATGGACTTTCTTT
d_gene: TRBD2; v_gene: TRBV19; abundance: -; j_gene: TRBJ2-6; CDR3aa: CASSLGSGSAGANVLTF; CDR3nt: TGTGCCAGTAGCCTTGGTAGCGGGAGTGCGGGGGCCAACGTCCTGACTTTC
d_gene: TRBD2; v_gene: TRBV7-2; abundance: -; j_gene: TRBJ2-1; CDR3aa: CASSLAGLAGGPYEQFF; CDR3nt: TGTGCCAGCAGCTTAGCGGGGCTAGCGGGAGGGCCCTATGAGCAGTTCTTC
d_gene: -; v_gene: TRBV4-2; abundance: -; j_gene: TRBJ1-3; CDR3aa: CASSQDRRGGVSGNTIYF; CDR3nt: TGTGCCAGCAGCCAAGATAGAAGAGGGGGAGTCTCTGGAAACACCATATATTTT
d_gene: TRBD1; v_gene: TRBV12-5; abundance: -; j_gene: TRBJ2-3; CDR3aa: CASGLGLGTGDFTDTQYF; CDR3nt: TGTGCTAGTGGTTTGGGATTAGGGACAGGAGATTTTACAGATACGCAGTATTTT
d_gene: TRBD2; v_gene: TRBV7-2; abundance: -; j_gene: TRBJ2-7; CDR3aa: CASSLGGTSYEQYF; CDR3nt: TGTGCCAGCAGCTTAGGAGGGACTAGCTACGAGCAGTACTTC
d_gene: -; v_gene: TRBV11-2; abundance: -; j_gene: TRBJ1-2; CDR3aa: CASSLQGGYTF; CDR3nt: TGTGCCAGCAGCTTACAGGGTGGCTACACCTTC
d_gene: -; v_gene: TRBV28; abundance: -; j_gene: TRBJ1-5; CDR3aa: CASSPQQASNQPQHF; CDR3nt: TGTGCCAGCAGCCCGCAGCAGGCTAGCAATCAGCCCCAGCATTTT
d_gene: TRBD1; v_gene: TRBV27; abundance: -; j_gene: TRBJ1-1; CDR3aa: CASSPQGQGATEAFF; CDR3nt: TGTGCCAGCAGTCCGCAGGGACAGGGGGCCACTGAAGCTTTCTTT
d_gene: TRBD2; v_gene: TRBV7-3; abundance: -; j_gene: TRBJ2-2; CDR3aa: CASSRTSGSYGELFF; CDR3nt: TGTGCCAGCAGCCGGACTAGCGGGAGCTATGGGGAGCTGTTTTTT
d_gene: TRBD2; v_gene: TRBV4-2; abundance: few; j_gene: TRBJ2-7; CDR3aa: CASSRSGGSSYEQYF; CDR3nt: TGTGCCAGCAGCCGGTCCGGGGGGAGCTCCTACGAGCAGTACTTC
d_gene: -; v_gene: TRBV6-1; abundance: -; j_gene: TRBJ1-1; CDR3aa: CASSEPLLTVNTEAFF; CDR3nt: TGTGCCAGCAGTGAACCCCTTCTGACAGTGAACACTGAAGCTTTCTTT
d_gene: TRBD1; v_gene: TRBV5-4; abundance: -; j_gene: TRBJ2-7; CDR3aa: CATAGQGNSDEQYF; CDR3nt: TGTGCCACCGCCGGACAGGGAAACTCTGACGAGCAGTACTTC
d_gene: TRBD1; v_gene: TRBV18; abundance: -; j_gene: TRBJ2-7; CDR3aa: CASSPQGQVPDYEQYF; CDR3nt: TGTGCCAGCTCACCACAGGGACAGGTGCCAGATTACGAGCAGTACTTC
d_gene: -; v_gene: TRBV14; abundance: -; j_gene: TRBJ2-1; CDR3aa: CASSQDRLTATNPYNEQFF; CDR3nt: TGTGCCAGCAGCCAAGATAGGCTGACTGCCACCAACCCCTACAATGAGCAGTTCTTC
d_gene: TRBD1; v_gene: TRBV5-1; abundance: -; j_gene: TRBJ1-2; CDR3aa: CASSIGQGSNYGYTF; CDR3nt: TGCGCCAGCAGCATTGGACAGGGCTCTAACTATGGCTACACCTTC
d_gene: -; v_gene: TRBV7-2; abundance: -; j_gene: TRBJ1-2; CDR3aa: CASSSPSWREERGYTF; CDR3nt: TGTGCCAGCAGCTCCCCCAGTTGGAGGGAGGAGAGGGGCTACACCTTC
d_gene: TRBD1; v_gene: TRBV4-3; abundance: -; j_gene: TRBJ2-1; CDR3aa: CASSLDRGIYNEQFF; CDR3nt: TGCGCCAGCAGCCTCGACAGGGGGATTTACAATGAGCAGTTCTTC
d_gene: -; v_gene: TRBV12-3/TRBV12-4; abundance: -; j_gene: TRBJ2-7; CDR3aa: CASSLNYEQYF; CDR3nt: TGTGCCAGCAGTCTAAACTACGAGCAGTACTTC
d_gene: -; v_gene: TRBV27; abundance: -; j_gene: TRBJ1-6; CDR3aa: CASSPSQGQRASPLHF; CDR3nt: TGTGCCAGCAGCCCCAGCCAAGGGCAGCGGGCGTCACCCCTCCACTTT